This TCR beta chain was sequenced for a study of blood T cell repertoires in COVID-19. This clone was seen a few times. The table came from immunoSEQ multiplex PCR; TCRdb's copy has only in-frame clones and leaves some out. The sample has 75,000 to 80,000 clones; 90% to 95% are singletons. The sequenced sample was peripheral blood. The clonotype originates from a human donor in a cohort sampled during active COVID-19.

The CDR3 loop is CASSQGQKNYNSPLHF. DNA of the CDR3: TGTGCCAGCAGCCAGGGACAGAAGAATTATAATTCACCCCTCCACTTT. V gene TRBV5-8 combines with J gene TRBJ1-6; 7 bases are a match to TRBD1. The CDR3 is 16 residues long. V shed 4 bases, J shed 4 bases, and the junction held 8 bases outside the gene matches. Germline V CDR1 and CDR2: SGHTS, YDEGEE.